This section outlines one T cell receptor beta chain sequence together with its context. This sample is part of a study of PD-1 blockade in classical Hodgkin lymphoma. The assay was immunoSEQ multiplex PCR, and TCRdb's table has in-frame clones only and misses some. The sample yields about 20,000 clones, approximately 80% seen once. Time point: cycle 4 day 1 (C4D1), after five to seven weeks of nivolumab. All patients relapsed after autologous stem cell transplantation, and brentuximab vedotin exposure varied. V shed 6 bases and J shed 5 bases, with 13 bases lying between them. The CDR3 extends over 13 amino acids. Looked up from germline, CDR1 is MNHEY and CDR2 is SVGAGI.

The chain has TRBV6-5 and TRBJ2-5; D is uncertain. The sequencing here drew on peripheral blood mononuclear cells (PBMCs), taken before the fourth cycle of nivolumab. The clonotype originates from a human donor with classical Hodgkin lymphoma. CDR3 in DNA: TGTGCCAGCAGCAATGATATATGGGAGACCCAGTACTTC. Its protein is CASSNDIWETQYF.